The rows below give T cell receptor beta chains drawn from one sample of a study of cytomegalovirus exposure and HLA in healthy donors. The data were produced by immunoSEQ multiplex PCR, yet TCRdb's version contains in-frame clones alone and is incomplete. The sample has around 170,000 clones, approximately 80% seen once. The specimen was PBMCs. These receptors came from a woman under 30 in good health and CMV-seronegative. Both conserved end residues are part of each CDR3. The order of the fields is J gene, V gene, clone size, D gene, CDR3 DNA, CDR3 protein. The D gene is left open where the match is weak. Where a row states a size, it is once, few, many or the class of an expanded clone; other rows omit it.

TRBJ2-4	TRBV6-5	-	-	TGTGCCAGCAGTTACTCAAGGGGCGCCAAAAACATTCAGTACTTC	CASSYSRGAKNIQYF
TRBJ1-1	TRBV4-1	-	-	TGCGCCAGCAGCCCTCGGGTAAACACTGAAGCTTTCTTT	CASSPRVNTEAFF
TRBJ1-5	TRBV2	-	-	TGTGCCAGCAGTGAATCAGGGAACAATCAGCCCCAGCATTTT	CASSESGNNQPQHF
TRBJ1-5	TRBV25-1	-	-	TGTGCCAGCAGTGAAAGGGCCGGGGAGGTTAATCAGCCCCAGCATTTT	CASSERAGEVNQPQHF
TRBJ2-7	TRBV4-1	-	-	TGCGCCAGCAAACCACACGGAGGGGGCGACGAGCAGTACTTC	CASKPHGGGDEQYF
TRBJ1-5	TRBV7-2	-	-	TGTGCCAGCAGCTTAGGAGGGGGATTGGGCAATCAGCCCCAGCATTTT	CASSLGGGLGNQPQHF
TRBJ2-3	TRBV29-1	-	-	TGCAGCGTTGGAGGGATAGGCACAGATACGCAGTATTTT	CSVGGIGTDTQYF
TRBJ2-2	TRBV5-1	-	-	TGCGCCAGCAGTGAACAGCTAAACACCGGGGAGCTGTTTTTT	CASSEQLNTGELFF
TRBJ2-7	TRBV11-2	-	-	TGTGCCAGCAGCTTAGATCCCGGGAGCGAGCAGTACTTC	CASSLDPGSEQYF
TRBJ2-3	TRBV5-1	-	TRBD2	TGCGCCAGCAGCTTCGGAGCGGGGGCAGATACGCAGTATTTT	CASSFGAGADTQYF
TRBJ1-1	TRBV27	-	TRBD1	TGTGCCAGCAGCCAGACAGGGCGCACTGAAGCTTTCTTT	CASSQTGRTEAFF
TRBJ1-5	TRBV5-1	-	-	TGCGCCAGCAGCTTGGCCAGCGCCAGTCTAAAAAATAGCAATCAGCCCCAGCATTTT	CASSLASASLKNSNQPQHF
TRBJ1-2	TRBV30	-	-	TGTGCCTGGAGTCGGACAGCCCAGGCCTATGGCTACACCTTC	CAWSRTAQAYGYTF
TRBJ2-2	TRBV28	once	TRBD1	TGTGCCAGCAGTCGAGACAGGGGAGTGTCCGGGGAGCTGTTTTTT	CASSRDRGVSGELFF
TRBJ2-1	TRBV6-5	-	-	TGTGCCACCGCGAATGAGCAGTTCTTC	CATANEQFF
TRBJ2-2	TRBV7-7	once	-	TGTGCTAGCAGCTCTCTAACGGGCACCGGGGAGCTGTTTTTT	CASSSLTGTGELFF
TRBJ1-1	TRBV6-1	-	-	TGTGCCAGCAGTTATCGGACTGAAGCTTTCTTT	CASSYRTEAFF
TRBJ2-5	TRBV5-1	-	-	TGCGCCAGCAGCTTCGGGGGGCCCGAAAAGACCCAGTACTTC	CASSFGGPEKTQYF
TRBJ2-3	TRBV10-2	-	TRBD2	TGCGCCAGCAGTACCGGGACTAGCGGGGTCACAGATACGCAGTATTTT	CASSTGTSGVTDTQYF
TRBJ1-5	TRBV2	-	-	TGTGCCAGCAGTGAAGTACTAGGGCAGCCCCAGCATTTT	CASSEVLGQPQHF
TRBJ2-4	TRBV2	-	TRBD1	TGTGCCAGCCAGAACACAGGGGTTGTCAAAAACATTCAGTACTTC	CASQNTGVVKNIQYF
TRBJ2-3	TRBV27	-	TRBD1	TGTGCCAGCAGTTTATGGCTCAAGGGGGCGACAATGCCAGATACGCAGTATTTT	CASSLWLKGATMPDTQYF
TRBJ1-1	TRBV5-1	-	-	TGCGCCAGCAGCTTGGCAGGGCCGGGGGCTGAAGCTTTCTTT	CASSLAGPGAEAFF
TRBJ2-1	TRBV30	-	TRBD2	TGTGCCTGGAGTCGTGGGGGGGGGTCCTACAATGAGCAGTTCTTC	CAWSRGGGSYNEQFF
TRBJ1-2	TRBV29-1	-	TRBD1	TGCAGCGTTTCGGGACAGGGCCGCGGCTACACCTTC	CSVSGQGRGYTF
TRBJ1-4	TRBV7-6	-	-	TGTGCCAGCAGCTTAGCGGTGGGGGCAGTGGATGAAAAACTGTTTTTT	CASSLAVGAVDEKLFF
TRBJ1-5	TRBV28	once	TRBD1	TGTGCCAGCACCCTCGCTGGCAGGGGGAAGAATCAGCCCCAGCATTTT	CASTLAGRGKNQPQHF
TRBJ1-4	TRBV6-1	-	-	TGTGCCAGCAGTGAAAGAGCAACTAATGAAAAACTGTTTTTT	CASSERATNEKLFF
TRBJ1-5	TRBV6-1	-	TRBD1	TGTGCCAGCAGTGAGACAGGGGGACAGCCCCAACATTTT	CASSETGGQPQHF
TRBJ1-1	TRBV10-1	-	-	TGCGCCAGCAGTGAATCGACACTCTACACTGAAGCTTTCTTT	CASSESTLYTEAFF
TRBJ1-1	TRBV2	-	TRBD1	TGTGCCAGCAGGTCGACAGGGGGCGCGGGGGTTTTCTTT	CASRSTGGAGVFF
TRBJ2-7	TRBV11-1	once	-	TGTGCCAGCAGCTTAGAGCGAGGAATGGCATCCTACGAGCAGTACTTC	CASSLERGMASYEQYF
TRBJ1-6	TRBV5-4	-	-	TGTGCCAGCAGCTTGGATTCCGGTTCACCCCTCCACTTT	CASSLDSGSPLHF
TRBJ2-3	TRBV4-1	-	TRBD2	TGCGCCAGCAGCCAGGGCCGGGGTAGCGGGGGGGGCACAGATACGCAGTATTTT	CASSQGRGSGGGTDTQYF
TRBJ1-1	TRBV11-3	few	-	TGTGCCAGCAGCTTAGGGGCAGTCGGTGAAGCTTTCTTT	CASSLGAVGEAFF
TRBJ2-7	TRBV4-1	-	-	TGCGCCAGCAGCCTCCAACCTCAGGGCAGGGGATTTTACGAGCAGTACTTC	CASSLQPQGRGFYEQYF
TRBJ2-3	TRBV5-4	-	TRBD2	TGTGCCAGCAGTCCAGCGGGGGGGGTCCCAGATACGCAGTATTTT	CASSPAGGVPDTQYF
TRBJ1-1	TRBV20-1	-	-	TGCAGTGCTCTCCGGGGGTCTGAAGCTTTCTTT	CSALRGSEAFF
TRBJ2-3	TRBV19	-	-	TGTGCCAGTAGTAAGGGGGACACCCTCACAGATACGCAGTATTTT	CASSKGDTLTDTQYF
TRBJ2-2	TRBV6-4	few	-	TGTGCCAGCAGCGCACGGGGGGCCGACACCGGGGAGCTGTTTTTT	CASSARGADTGELFF
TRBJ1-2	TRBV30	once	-	TGTGCCTGGCACCCTCCTGGGGGCGGCTACACCTTC	CAWHPPGGGYTF